This entry concerns a single TCR beta chain. Its antigen remains unidentified. The entry originates in a study of cytomegalovirus exposure and HLA in healthy donors. Study information: In an early release, HLA-typed donors contributed some 88 million unique TCR sequences.

The study, taken as a whole, reports: What a later analysis reportedly showed was that an Asian-associated ancestry cluster had fewer N-insertions than the roughly 700-donor mean. CMV serostatus was the sole immune exposure information available. With further analysis later on, most CMV-associated TCR beta chains appeared HLA-restricted.

CDR1 is MNHNS, CDR2 SASEGT, per germline. Trimming cost V 7 bases and J 7 bases, with 19 bases left between them. The CDR3 has 14 residues. 13 Jbeta primers and 60 Vbeta primers were used for the PCR. Sequenced by immunoSEQ multiplex PCR; TCRdb stores in-frame clones only, minus some. The sample lists 150,000 to 200,000 clones, roughly 84% occurring once. The genes are TRBV6-1 and TRBJ2-5, with D tentatively TRBD1 (7 bases). The sequenced sample consisted of PBMCs. The sequence derives from a man aged 18 to 35 in good health and CMV-seropositive. The CDR3 DNA is TGTGCCAGCACCCCGGGTGGAGGGGGCGCGACCCAGTACTTC. Protein sequence: CASTPGGGGATQYF.